These T cell receptor beta chains were read from a single sample in a study of OX40 agonist ivuxolimab in advanced cancers. Clones were read by immunoSEQ multiplex PCR, and TCRdb kept only the in-frame ones, dropping some. The sample carries approximately 99,000 clones, roughly 94% recorded once. The sample here was CD4+ or CD8+ T cells sorted from blood, taken in a trial of the OX40 agonist ivuxolimab. All receptors come from an adult with an advanced solid tumor such as melanoma, head and neck, liver or kidney cancer. The CDR3 runs from the conserved cysteine through the conserved F or W. A D gene is named only where the DNA matches it firmly. The size of a clone is reported for some rows only, either as once, few or many, or as a class for expanded clones.

D gene,clone size,V gene,J gene,CDR3 protein,CDR3 DNA
TRBD1,NA,TRBV16,TRBJ1-6,CASSQSRTGTSPLHF,TGTGCCAGCAGCCAATCCCGGACAGGGACCTCACCCCTCCACTTT
NA,NA,TRBV10-1,TRBJ2-1,CASSKTSGPNEQFF,TGCGCCAGCTCAAAGACTTCCGGGCCCAATGAGCAGTTCTTC
NA,once,TRBV9,TRBJ1-2,CASSVGQPPLGYTF,TGTGCCAGCAGCGTAGGACAACCCCCCCTTGGCTACACCTTC
TRBD2,NA,TRBV5-6,TRBJ2-5,CASSFIRLPLAGGRETQYF,TGTGCCAGCAGCTTCATTCGGCTACCCCTAGCGGGGGGGCGGGAGACCCAGTACTTC
NA,NA,TRBV5-4,TRBJ2-3,CASTKLPGSTDTQYF,TGTGCCAGCACCAAACTACCGGGAAGCACAGATACGCAGTATTTT
TRBD1,NA,TRBV5-1,TRBJ2-6,CASSLGSGGSGANVLTF,TGCGCCAGCAGCTTGGGATCAGGGGGCTCTGGGGCCAACGTCCTGACTTTC
NA,once,TRBV18,TRBJ1-3,CASSGPSGNTIYF,TGTGCCAGCTCGGGACCCTCTGGAAACACCATATATTTT
TRBD1,once,TRBV7-3,TRBJ1-1,CASSPVGGTGYTEAFF,TGTGCCAGCAGCCCGGTCGGCGGGACAGGGTACACTGAAGCTTTCTTT
TRBD1,NA,TRBV7-2,TRBJ1-5,CASSPWQGVNQPQHF,TGTGCCAGCAGCCCCTGGCAGGGGGTCAATCAGCCCCAGCATTTT
NA,once,TRBV5-1,TRBJ1-5,CASSLSDSGPQHF,TGCGCCAGCAGCTTGTCGGACAGCGGGCCCCAGCATTTT
NA,NA,TRBV18,TRBJ1-1,CASSRALNTEAFF,TGTGCCAGCTCACGGGCACTGAACACTGAAGCTTTCTTT
NA,NA,TRBV18,TRBJ2-7,CASSPGGGQYF,TGTGCCAGCTCACCAGGGGGCGGTCAGTACTTC
TRBD2,once,TRBV4-1,TRBJ2-2,CASSQGLAGRTGELFF,TGCGCCAGCAGCCAAGGACTAGCGGGTCGCACCGGGGAGCTGTTTTTT
NA,NA,TRBV5-4,TRBJ2-6,CASSSVSGANVLTF,TGTGCCAGCAGCTCCGTCTCTGGGGCCAACGTCCTGACTTTC
TRBD1,NA,TRBV19,TRBJ2-1,CASSQGQRYNEQFF,TGTGCCAGTAGTCAGGGACAGCGCTACAATGAGCAGTTCTTC
TRBD1,NA,TRBV29-1,TRBJ2-7,CSAGTGHEQYF,TGCAGCGCCGGGACAGGGCACGAGCAGTACTTC
NA,NA,TRBV9,TRBJ2-7,CASSAGHSSSYEQYF,TGTGCCAGCAGCGCGGGACACTCGAGCTCCTACGAGCAGTACTTC
TRBD1,once,TRBV7-8,TRBJ1-1,CASSLTGATEAFF,TGTGCCAGCAGCTTAACAGGGGCGACTGAAGCTTTCTTT
NA,once,TRBV5-1,TRBJ1-1,CASSLKGNTEAFF,TGCGCCAGCAGCTTGAAGGGGAACACTGAAGCTTTCTTT
TRBD1,NA,TRBV19,TRBJ1-1,CASSMLPGQGGGTEAFF,TGTGCCAGTAGCATGTTGCCGGGACAGGGGGGTGGCACTGAAGCTTTCTTT
NA,few,TRBV6-1,TRBJ2-7,CASSVESSYEQYF,TGTGCCAGCAGTGTTGAGAGCTCCTACGAGCAGTACTTC
NA,NA,TRBV7-2,TRBJ1-5,CASSLAQGGRGQPQHF,TGTGCCAGCAGCTTAGCGCAAGGGGGTCGGGGTCAGCCCCAGCATTTT
NA,NA,TRBV10-3,TRBJ2-1,CAISDRLAPNEQFF,TGTGCCATCAGTGATAGGCTAGCACCCAATGAGCAGTTCTTC
NA,NA,TRBV5-6,TRBJ1-1,CASRLRGPANTEAFF,TGTGCCAGCCGTTTGCGAGGGCCGGCAAACACTGAAGCTTTCTTT
NA,NA,TRBV18,TRBJ1-1,CASSSDGWTEAFF,TGTGCCAGCTCATCGGACGGGTGGACTGAAGCTTTCTTT
NA,NA,TRBV10-2,TRBJ2-5,CASRLGGSETQYF,TGCGCCAGCAGGTTGGGCGGTTCGGAGACCCAGTACTTC
TRBD1,NA,TRBV7-2,TRBJ2-7,CASSDRDRLSYEQYF,TGTGCCAGCAGCGACCGGGACAGGTTATCCTACGAGCAGTACTTC
TRBD1,NA,TRBV9,TRBJ2-5,CASSRGLETQYF,TGTGCCAGCAGCAGGGGGCTAGAGACCCAGTACTTC
NA,NA,TRBV18,TRBJ1-2,CASSHRDNYGYTF,TGTGCCAGCTCACACAGGGATAACTATGGCTACACCTTC
NA,NA,TRBV7-2,TRBJ1-2,CASSVDRNYGYTF,TGTGCCAGCAGCGTAGACAGAAACTATGGCTACACCTTC
TRBD2,NA,TRBV2,TRBJ2-1,CASSAGLETYEQFF,TGTGCCAGCTCGGCGGGACTAGAGACCTATGAGCAGTTCTTC
NA,NA,TRBV6-5,TRBJ1-5,CASSYGGRNQPQHF,TGTGCCAGCAGTTACGGGGGCCGGAATCAGCCCCAGCATTTT
TRBD2,NA,TRBV27,TRBJ2-3,CASTPGAGVHTQYF,TGTGCCAGCACCCCCGGAGCGGGAGTGCATACGCAGTATTTT
NA,NA,TRBV6-4,TRBJ1-1,CASSDQPNTEAFF,TGTGCCAGCAGTGATCAGCCGAACACTGAAGCTTTCTTT
NA,NA,TRBV7-3,TRBJ2-1,CASSGGRNNEQFF,TGTGCCAGCTCGGGGGGCAGGAACAATGAGCAGTTCTTC
TRBD1,NA,TRBV6-6,TRBJ1-1,CASTAGPGTAVTEAFF,TGTGCCAGCACCGCAGGACCCGGGACAGCGGTCACTGAAGCTTTCTTT
NA,NA,TRBV28,TRBJ1-2,CASSRELWGYTF,TGTGCCAGCTCGCGGGAGCTTTGGGGCTACACCTTC
TRBD1,NA,TRBV18,TRBJ2-2,CASSPGQDTGELFF,TGTGCCAGCTCACCTGGACAGGACACCGGGGAGCTGTTTTTT
NA,NA,TRBV28,TRBJ1-3,CASSPPLPVGGGNTIYF,TGTGCCAGCAGTCCTCCCCTTCCTGTGGGAGGGGGAAACACCATATATTTT
TRBD2,NA,TRBV28,TRBJ2-7,CASSLLAGGYYEQYF,TGTGCCAGCAGTTTATTAGCGGGGGGGTACTACGAGCAGTACTTC
TRBD2,NA,TRBV12-5,TRBJ2-3,CASAPSSLASSTDTQYF,TGTGCTAGTGCCCCGTCCTCACTAGCGTCTAGCACAGATACGCAGTATTTT